One and the same sample provided the 29 T cell receptor beta chains below, sequenced in a study of T cell responses to AZD1222 COVID-19 vaccine. Clones were read by immunoSEQ multiplex PCR, and TCRdb kept only the in-frame ones, dropping some. This sample yields more than 150,000 clones, of which approximately 91% are seen a single time; roughly 2% belongs to the top ten. Specimen: peripheral blood, collected 28 days after the second AZD1222 dose. These receptors were collected from an adult who received the AZD1222 COVID-19 vaccine.

The V gene is TRBV3-1 (or the pseudogene TRBV3-2), the J gene TRBJ2-1; 10 nucleotides line up with TRBD2. The germline V gene encodes CDR1 LGHDT and CDR2 YNNKEL (reference sequence). CDR3 length equals 15 residues. J gave up 7 bases and V 1 base, and 4 bases lay outside the gene matches. CDR3 sequence reads: CASSQGAGGINEQFF. The CDR3 DNA sequence: TGTGCCAGCAGCCAAGGAGCGGGGGGGATAAATGAGCAGTTCTTC.

The chain combines TRBV6-5 with TRBJ1-6; TRBD1 is a possible D gene (6 bases). From germline, CDR1 is MNHEY and CDR2 SVGAGI. V dropped 5 bases and J dropped 7 bases, with 12 bases sitting between them. The length of the CDR3 is 14 residues. CDR3 sequence: CASSPGGGNSPLHF. The CDR3 nucleotides read TGTGCCAGCAGTCCCGGAGGGGGGAATTCACCCCTCCACTTT.

V and J are TRBV28 and TRBJ1-1, with D possibly TRBD1 on 5 matching bases. The CDR3 contains 15 residues. Germline assignment: CDR1 MDHEN and CDR2 SYDVKM. Trimming took off 6 bases at V and 0 bases at J, with 14 bases between the two ends. The CDR3 sequence: CASSPPGTVNTEAFF. The CDR3 DNA sequence: TGTGCCAGCAGCCCACCCGGGACGGTGAACACTGAAGCTTTCTTT.

J is TRBJ2-1 and V is TRBV7-9; D is ambiguous. There are 14 residues in the CDR3. Germline V gene sequence: CDR1 SEHNR, CDR2 FQNEAQ (reference sequence). With 5 bases removed from V and 5 bases from J, the gap between germline ends came to 13 bases. In DNA form, the CDR3 reads TGTGCCAGCAGCCCGATGTGGGCCAACAATGAGCAGTTCTTC. It codes for CASSPMWANNEQFF.

This sequence joins TRBV7-6 and TRBJ2-5, with D hard to call. With 5 bases removed from V and 1 base from J, the gap between germline ends came to 8 bases. The CDR3 sequence is 13 residues long. The germline V gene encodes CDR1 SGHVS and CDR2 FNYEAQ. As DNA, the CDR3 is TGTGCCAGCAGCCCAAGGCCCCAAGAGACCCAGTACTTC. Translation: CASSPRPQETQYF. The full variable domain, its missing parts supplied by reference TRBV7-6 and TRBJ2-5, is GAGVSQSPRYKVTKRGQDVALRCDPISGHVSLYWYRQALGQGPEFLTYFNYEAQQDKSGLPNDRFSAERPEGSISTLTIQRTEQRDSAMYRCASSPRPQETQYFGPGTRLLVL.

J is TRBJ2-2 and V is TRBV7-8, with D hard to call. Trimming pared 1 base from V and 1 base from J, leaving 7 bases between. This CDR3 comprises 15 residues. Germline CDR1 SGHVS, CDR2 FQNEAQ. In nucleotides, the CDR3 is TGTGCCAGCAGCTTAGGACTCCTGAACACCGGGGAGCTGTTTTTT. This sequence encodes CASSLGLLNTGELFF.

The genes are TRBV5-4 and TRBJ1-2, with 8 bases aligning to TRBD1. V was clipped by 7 bases and J by 0 bases; unmatched bases: 11. CDR1 is SGHNT, CDR2 YYREEE, per germline (reference sequence). The CDR3 runs to 16 residues. The CDR3: CASYLAAGGPNYGYTF. The CDR3 region has the DNA TGTGCCAGCTACCTTGCTGCAGGGGGCCCTAACTATGGCTACACCTTC.

The V and J genes are TRBV18 and TRBJ2-7; no definite D call. Trimming took 4 bases from V and 0 from J, leaving 7 bases between them. The CDR3 contains 13 residues. CDR1 and CDR2 (germline): KGHSH, LQKENI. The CDR3 nucleotides are TGTGCCAGCTCACAACAGTACTCCTACGAGCAGTACTTC. Encoded protein: CASSQQYSYEQYF.

As regards this clone: The junction and the germline gene differ at one end; a read error may be behind it. The gene calls are TRBV7-2 and TRBJ1-1, with unresolved D. CDR3 length: 10 amino acids. CDR1 and CDR2 from the germline V gene are SGHTA and FQGNSA. The CDR3 nucleotides read TGTGCCAGCAGCTTACTCCCTGCCGACTTT. Encoded protein: CASSLLPADF.

The V call is TRBV11-1, the J call TRBJ1-1; D is perhaps TRBD1 (6 bases). This CDR3 region has 15 residues. V was clipped by 5 bases and J by 3 bases, with 16 bases between them. The germline CDR1 and CDR2 sequences are SGHAT and FQDESV (reference sequence). For the CDR3, the DNA is TGTGCCAGCAGCACACCCGCCAGGGGAGACACTGAAGCTTTCTTT. This sequence encodes CASSTPARGDTEAFF.

The chain carries TRBV27 and TRBJ2-7; TRBD1 aligns across 7 bases. The CDR3 has 16 residues. Losses at the gene ends were 6 bases for V and 2 bases for J; bases not matched to a gene: 13. Germline values: CDR1 MNHEY, CDR2 SMNVEV (reference sequence). The DNA of the CDR3 is TGTGCCAGCAGAGACGACAAACAGGGGATCCCCTACGAGCAGTACTTC. It is translated as CASRDDKQGIPYEQYF.

The genes are TRBV7-6 and TRBJ2-1; D gene ambiguous. V was shortened by 0 bases and J by 5 bases, with 11 bases between the two germline ends. Germline CDR1 reads SGHVS; CDR2 reads FNYEAQ. The CDR3 is 15 residues long. The CDR3 here is CASSLAVTRHNEQFF. The CDR3 region has the DNA TGTGCCAGCAGCTTAGCTGTTACGAGACACAATGAGCAGTTCTTC.

The CDR3 DNA sequence: TGTGCCAGCAGCTTAGTGGGAGGGGTTAACTATGGCTACACCTTC. This encodes CASSLVGGVNYGYTF. This chain joins TRBV7-2 and TRBJ1-2, with a weak D call TRBD1 (5 bases). With 1 base removed from V and 1 base from J, the gap between germline ends came to 10 bases. The germline gives CDR1 SGHTA, CDR2 FQGNSA. CDR3 length: 15 residues.

The V call is TRBV19, the J call TRBJ1-5; D gene ambiguous. Germline V gene lookup returns CDR1 LNHDA and CDR2 SQIVND (reference sequence). Trimming took 3 bases from V and 0 from J, leaving 12 bases between them. The length of the CDR3 is 16 residues. The CDR3 sequence is CASSIGQPHSNQPQHF. The DNA for the CDR3 is TGTGCCAGTAGTATCGGGCAGCCACATAGCAATCAGCCCCAGCATTTT.

V and J are TRBV11-2 and TRBJ1-6, with TRBD1 matching 7 bases. Per the germline V gene, CDR1 is SGHAT and CDR2 is FQNNGV. V dropped 1 base and J dropped 6; count of bases not matched to a gene: 3. The CDR3 runs to 15 residues. In nucleotides, the CDR3 is TGTGCCAGCAGCTTAGGAACAGGGGTTAATTCACCCCTCCACTTT. It yields the protein CASSLGTGVNSPLHF.

The chain couples TRBV6-2 or TRBV6-3 to TRBJ1-4; TRBD1 is a possible D gene (6 bases). Per the germline V gene, CDR1 is MNHEY and CDR2 is SVGEGT. The CDR3 spans 15 residues. The ends were cut back, 4 bases at V and 5 bases at J, with 14 bases in the middle. The CDR3 coding sequence is TGTGCCAGCAGTTTAGGGGGGAAAGCGAATGAAAAACTGTTTTTT. Its translation is CASSLGGKANEKLFF.

This rearrangement joins TRBV5-4 to TRBJ1-2; D ambiguous. The germline V gene has CDR1 SGHNT and CDR2 YYREEE (reference sequence). V lost 0 bases, J lost 8 bases, and 11 bases lay in between. This CDR3 spans 13 amino acids. The CDR3 region has the DNA TGTGCCAGCAGCTTGGCGTGGGAGGGCGGCTACACCTTC. It translates to CASSLAWEGGYTF.

V is TRBV30 and J is TRBJ1-1; no clear D gene. V was shortened by 2 bases and J by 7 bases, with 8 bases between the two germline ends. CDR1 and CDR2 (germline): GTSNPN, SVGIG (reference sequence). The CDR3 is 11 amino acids. In DNA, the CDR3 is TGTGCCTGGAGTCCGGAAAGTGAAGCTTTCTTT. It specifies CAWSPESEAFF.

This clone was seen once. This chain links TRBV7-9 with TRBJ1-2; no clear D gene. V lost 5 bases, J lost 4 bases, and 8 bases lay in between. Germline CDR1 is SEHNR and CDR2 is FQNEAQ (reference sequence). This CDR3 is built from 12 residues. This chain's CDR3 is CASSGGVYGYTF. The CDR3 DNA reads TGTGCCAGCAGCGGTGGGGTCTATGGCTACACCTTC.

The J gene is TRBJ1-2, the V gene TRBV7-9; 8 bases are shared with TRBD1. Germline CDR1 reads SEHNR; CDR2 reads FQNEAQ (reference sequence). This CDR3 has 15 residues. The V and J ends lost 5 bases and 4 bases, in that order; junction bases with no gene match: 9. CDR3 DNA: TGTGCCAGCAGCCTCCCGGGACAGGACGCCTATGGCTACACCTTC. It codes for CASSLPGQDAYGYTF.

J is TRBJ1-6 and V is TRBV3-1 (or the pseudogene TRBV3-2); no clear D gene. V gave up 0 bases and J gave up 10 bases, with 4 bases separating them. The CDR3 is 12 amino acids. The germline V gene has CDR1 LGHDT and CDR2 YNNKEL (reference sequence). Written as DNA, the CDR3 is TGTGCCAGCAGCCAAGATCTCTCACCCCTCCACTTT. Translation gives CASSQDLSPLHF.

This rearrangement joins TRBV11-1 to TRBJ2-7, with D perhaps matching TRBD1 or TRBD2 (5 bases each). The germline CDR1 and CDR2 sequences are SGHAT and FQDESV (reference sequence). This CDR3 region has 16 residues. With 3 bases removed from V and 0 bases from J, the gap between germline ends came to 15 bases. The DNA for the CDR3 is TGTGCCAGCAGCTTGGACACTGGGAGAAACTCCTACGAGCAGTACTTC. Amino acids: CASSLDTGRNSYEQYF.

The J gene is TRBJ1-1, the V gene TRBV24-1, with no clear D. The CDR3 runs to 13 residues. The V gene's germline CDR1 is KGHDR and CDR2 SFDVKD. V dropped 3 bases and J dropped 1 base, with 5 bases sitting between them. In DNA, the CDR3 is TGTGCCACCAGTGATCGGCCGAACACTGAAGCTTTCTTT. Protein product: CATSDRPNTEAFF.

The genes are TRBV18 and TRBJ1-2; 7 positions match TRBD1. The J segment lost 4 bases and the V segment lost 6 bases, leaving 5 bases of the junction unmatched. The CDR3 contains 13 residues. Germline V gene sequence: CDR1 KGHSH, CDR2 LQKENI. CDR3 DNA: TGTGCCAGCTCGCTGGGACAGATCTATGGCTACACCTTC. Protein sequence: CASSLGQIYGYTF.

The sample holds one count of this clone. DNA of the CDR3: TGTGCCAGCGGACTAGCGGGAGGGCCCGGAGCGCAAGATACGCAGTATTTT. This translates into CASGLAGGPGAQDTQYF. This chain connects TRBV7-6 to TRBJ2-3, with 15 bases identical to TRBD2. The CDR3 sequence is 17 residues long. Unmatched junction bases numbered 11, after V lost 8 bases and J lost 5 bases. In germline, CDR1 is SGHVS, CDR2 FNYEAQ.

The chain has TRBV5-6 and TRBJ1-3; maybe TRBD1 (6 bases). The CDR3 runs 17 residues. V was pared by 4 bases and J by 0 bases, with 17 bases between. CDR1 and CDR2 from the germline V gene are SGHDT and YYEEEE. DNA for the CDR3: TGTGCCAGCAGCCTCCTGGGAGGGGGAGACTCTGGAAACACCATATATTTT. This encodes CASSLLGGGDSGNTIYF. Full variable domain (outside the CDR3, taken from reference TRBV5-6 and TRBJ1-3): DAGVTQSPTHLIKTRGQQVTLRCSPKSGHDTVSWYQQALGQGPQFIFQYYEEEERQRGNFPDRFSGHQFPNYSSELNVNALLLGDSALYLCASSLLGGGDSGNTIYFGEGSWLTVV.

The chain has TRBV19 and TRBJ1-5; 11 positions agree with TRBD1. Germline CDR1 is LNHDA and CDR2 is SQIVND (reference sequence). There are 15 residues in the CDR3. Trimming took 6 bases from V and 5 from J; bases not matched to a gene: 6. This chain's CDR3 is CASSGTGGLYQPQHF. CDR3 coding DNA: TGTGCCAGTAGCGGGACAGGGGGATTGTATCAGCCCCAGCATTTT.

This clone was found once. V is TRBV9 and J is TRBJ1-1, with 11 bases lining up with TRBD1. The V and J ends lost 2 bases and 1 base, in that order; junction bases with no gene match: 7. The CDR3 has 17 amino acids. CDR1 and CDR2 from the germline V gene are SGDLS and YYNGEE. As DNA, the CDR3 is TGTGCCAGCAGCGTGTCCGGACAGGGGGCCGGGAACACTGAAGCTTTCTTT. Protein product: CASSVSGQGAGNTEAFF. The variable domain in full, with the rest retrieved from reference TRBV9 and TRBJ1-1, is DSGVTQTPKHLITATGQRVTLRCSPRSGDLSVYWYQQSLDQGLQFLIQYYNGEERAKGNILERFSAQQFPDLHSELNLSSLELGDSALYFCASSVSGQGAGNTEAFFGQGTRLTVV.

The gene calls are TRBV27 and TRBJ1-2, with 9 positions matching TRBD1. The CDR3 loop spans 18 amino acids. V dropped 3 bases and J dropped 7; count of bases not matched to a gene: 18. Germline CDR1 is MNHEY and CDR2 is SMNVEV (reference sequence). This CDR3 is CASSFRPRTGDVVGGYTF. The DNA for the CDR3 is TGTGCCAGCAGTTTTCGACCCCGGACAGGGGACGTAGTAGGTGGCTACACCTTC.